This is a list of T cell receptor beta chains from one sample in a study of CD8+ T cells in alopecia areata. This table comes from immunoSEQ multiplex PCR, and its TCRdb copy is limited to in-frame clones, with some not included. There are 150,000 to 250,000 clones in the sample; 55% to 70% occur only once, and approximately 3.4% lies in the top ten. The material sequenced was CD4+ T cells sorted from blood, taken at week 4, from a patient treated with tofacitinib. Receptors originate from a human donor with alopecia areata. CDR3s include the opening cysteine and the closing phenylalanine or tryptophan. The order of the fields is J gene, D gene, clone size, V gene, CDR3 protein, CDR3 DNA. D genes are given only for firm matches. Not every row has a clone size; where given, it reads once, few, many or a size class.

TRBJ1-1 - - TRBV2 CASSQGLQEAFF TGTGCCAGCAGCCAGGGTCTTCAAGAAGCTTTCTTT
TRBJ2-2 TRBD1 - TRBV5-1 CASSLQGALTGELFF TGCGCCAGCAGCTTGCAGGGGGCATTGACCGGGGAGCTGTTTTTT
TRBJ2-3 - - TRBV5-1 CASRGDTSTDTQYF TGCGCCAGCAGGGGGGATACTTCCACAGATACGCAGTATTTT
TRBJ2-6 - - TRBV4-1 CASSQEGSGANVLTF TGCGCCAGCAGCCAAGAAGGTTCTGGGGCCAACGTCCTGACTTTC
TRBJ2-3 TRBD2 few TRBV30 CAWSVPLLAGGPDTQYF TGTGCCTGGAGTGTACCCCTACTAGCGGGGGGGCCAGATACGCAGTATTTT
TRBJ2-5 - - TRBV27 CASSPLGTAHVQETQYF TGTGCCAGCAGTCCCCTCGGCACAGCCCATGTACAAGAGACCCAGTACTTC
TRBJ2-7 - - TRBV5-4 CASSLESTYEQYF TGTGCCAGCAGCTTGGAAAGTACCTACGAGCAGTACTTC
TRBJ1-5 - - TRBV29-1 CSARDGPGGNQPQHF TGCAGCGCCCGGGACGGGCCAGGGGGCAATCAGCCCCAGCATTTT
TRBJ1-1 - - TRBV10-3 CAISERSGEGRTFF TGTGCCATCAGTGAGCGGTCAGGGGAGGGTAGAACTTTCTTT
TRBJ2-3 TRBD1 - TRBV30 CAWSDGTDGLSQYF TGTGCCTGGAGTGATGGGACAGATGGGTTGTCGCAGTATTTT
TRBJ2-1 TRBD1 - TRBV5-1 CASSPGTGTYNEQFF TGCGCCAGCAGCCCCGGGACAGGGACCTACAATGAGCAGTTCTTC
TRBJ2-5 - - TRBV5-4 CASSSRGTAQETQYF TGTGCCAGCAGCTCGCGCGGGACAGCCCAAGAGACCCAGTACTTC
TRBJ1-3 - few TRBV9 CASSVDPSGNTIYF TGTGCCAGCAGTGTCGACCCCTCTGGAAACACCATATATTTT
TRBJ1-4 - few TRBV25-1 CASSEVGGNEKLFF TGTGCCAGCAGTGAAGTGGGGGGGAATGAAAAACTGTTTTTT
TRBJ1-2 - few TRBV5-1 CASRVGQSYGYTF TGCGCCAGCAGGGTAGGACAGTCATATGGCTACACCTTC
TRBJ2-7 - - TRBV20-1 CSARVTYEQYF TGCAGTGCTAGGGTTACCTACGAGCAGTACTTC
TRBJ1-3 - few TRBV2 CASSVTAFSGNTIYF TGTGCCAGCAGTGTGACAGCCTTCTCTGGAAACACCATATATTTT
TRBJ2-2 TRBD1 - TRBV4-1 CASSQPRQGYGELFF TGCGCCAGCAGCCAACCTCGACAGGGCTACGGGGAGCTGTTTTTT
TRBJ2-3 TRBD2 - TRBV5-4 CASSLGLAGINTDTQYF TGTGCCAGCAGCCTTGGACTAGCGGGGATTAACACAGATACGCAGTATTTT
TRBJ2-7 TRBD1 - TRBV15 CATSRERQGRYEQYF TGTGCCACCAGCAGAGAACGACAGGGAAGATACGAGCAGTACTTC
TRBJ1-5 - - TRBV30 CAWGKGTVNQPQHF TGTGCCTGGGGGAAGGGAACCGTTAATCAGCCCCAGCATTTT
TRBJ1-2 - - TRBV5-1 CASSLTTITGGIAGPYGYTF TGCGCCAGCAGCTTAACAACTATTACGGGGGGAATCGCAGGACCCTATGGCTACACCTTC
TRBJ1-1 TRBD1 once TRBV13 CASSIRGFRAFF TGTGCCAGCAGCATCAGGGGGTTTAGGGCTTTCTTT
TRBJ1-5 - - TRBV30 CAWSGQVNQPQHF TGTGCCTGGAGTGGACAGGTTAATCAGCCCCAGCATTTT
TRBJ1-5 TRBD1 - TRBV2 CASQGQSNQPQHF TGTGCCAGCCAGGGACAGTCCAATCAGCCCCAGCATTTT
TRBJ2-5 - once TRBV7-9 CASSLDAHQETQYF TGTGCCAGCAGCTTAGATGCACACCAAGAGACCCAGTACTTC
TRBJ2-2 - once TRBV4-1 CASSQTGTLSSGELFF TGCGCCAGCAGCCAAACCGGGACACTTTCATCCGGGGAGCTGTTTTTT
TRBJ2-3 - - TRBV28 CASSSLTSTDTQYF TGTGCCAGCAGTTCTTTGACTAGCACAGATACGCAGTATTTT
TRBJ1-4 - - TRBV4-1 CASSQDSTGSKLFF TGCGCCAGCAGCCAAGACTCGACAGGATCTAAACTGTTTTTT
TRBJ1-2 - few TRBV6-5 CASSYYGGYTF TGTGCCAGCAGTTACTACGGTGGCTACACCTTC
TRBJ1-2 - - TRBV6-5 CASNGRQGGGYTF TGTGCCAGCAACGGGCGGCAGGGAGGCGGCTACACCTTC
TRBJ1-6 - - TRBV27 CASSFGQPNSPLHF TGTGCCAGCAGTTTTGGGCAGCCTAATTCACCCCTCCACTTT
TRBJ2-5 - - TRBV7-9 CASTQPSTLQETQYF TGTGCCAGCACCCAACCGTCGACACTTCAAGAGACCCAGTACTTC
TRBJ1-5 TRBD1 - TRBV6-6 CASSRGTGGAHQPQHF TGTGCCAGCAGTCGAGGGACAGGGGGAGCCCATCAGCCCCAGCATTTT
TRBJ2-5 TRBD2 - TRBV7-8 CASSLVQGGETQYF TGTGCCAGCAGCTTAGTTCAGGGAGGGGAGACCCAGTACTTC
TRBJ2-7 - - TRBV29-1 CSVTTEFYEQYF TGCAGCGTCACGACAGAGTTCTACGAGCAGTACTTC
TRBJ1-2 - few TRBV2 CASSEGDQHGYTF TGTGCCAGCAGTGAAGGGGACCAACATGGCTACACCTTC
TRBJ2-7 - few TRBV10-2 CASSELLGVPHEQYF TGCGCCAGCAGTGAGCTCCTAGGGGTACCCCACGAGCAGTACTTC
TRBJ2-1 - - TRBV6-4 CASRGRGASSYNEQFF TGTGCCAGCAGGGGACGCGGGGCTAGCTCCTACAATGAGCAGTTCTTC
TRBJ1-4 TRBD1 - TRBV29-1 CSASRGTANEKLFF TGCAGCGCTAGCAGGGGGACGGCTAATGAAAAACTGTTTTTT
TRBJ2-5 TRBD2 - TRBV15 CATSRETSPLQETQYF TGTGCCACCAGCAGAGAGACTAGCCCACTACAAGAGACCCAGTACTTC
TRBJ2-1 TRBD2 many TRBV11-2 CASSPRLAKIYNEQFF TGTGCCAGCAGCCCCCGACTAGCGAAAATCTACAATGAGCAGTTCTTC
TRBJ1-3 TRBD1 - TRBV29-1 CSVDLTGSGNTIYF TGCAGCGTTGACCTGACAGGGTCTGGAAACACCATATATTTT